Listed below are T cell receptor beta chains from one sample, sequenced in a study of T-cell memory formation after mild COVID-19. Via MiXCR, TCRdb re-called the 5' RACE reads, giving one row per CDR3 protein. The table includes 300,000 to 400,000 distinct CDR3 sequences, roughly an eighth detected once. Source material: PBMCs or a T cell subset sorted from them (not recorded which). Every receptor here comes from a man aged 18 to 35 who had mild COVID-19 (a few samples of this study predate the infection). Cell type and time point are not known. Both conserved end residues are part of each CDR3. The D gene is left open where the match is weak. Clone size is given for some rows only: seen once, a few or many times, or a class if the clone is expanded.

>many|TRBD2|TRBV20-1|TRBJ2-1
TGCAGTGCCCTGGGACTAGCGGGGGGCAATGAGCAGTTCTTC
CSALGLAGGNEQFF
>few|NA|TRBV7-8|TRBJ2-7
TGTGCCAGCAGCTTAATGAGGGCCAGCTCCTACGAGCAGTACTTC
CASSLMRASSYEQYF
>NA|TRBD1|TRBV6-5|TRBJ1-1
TGTGCCAGCAGCACCAGGACAGGGCTGAGAGCTTTCTTT
CASSTRTGLRAFF
>few|NA|TRBV6-2/TRBV6-3|TRBJ1-1
TGTGCCAGCACGCGCCCGGTGAACACTGAAGCTTTCTTT
CASTRPVNTEAFF
>NA|TRBD1|TRBV5-4|TRBJ2-5
TGTGCCAGCAGCTCTCAGAGACAGGGAAGAGAGACCCAGTACTTC
CASSSQRQGRETQYF
>NA|NA|TRBV20-1|TRBJ2-7
TGCAGTGCTAGAGATCGGGGCAGGGGCTCGTATAGTGAGCAGTACTTC
CSARDRGRGSYSEQYF
>few|NA|TRBV9|TRBJ2-3
TGTGCCAGCAGCGTAGGTCCCTCCTCCACAGATACGCAGTATTTT
CASSVGPSSTDTQYF
>many|NA|TRBV20-1|TRBJ2-2
TGCAGTGCAGCGCCCTTCTGGGAGCTGTTTTTT
CSAAPFWELFF
>NA|TRBD1|TRBV5-4|TRBJ2-1
TGTGCCAGCAGTGGGACAGGCTCCTGGAATGAGCAGTTCTTC
CASSGTGSWNEQFF
>few|NA|TRBV18|TRBJ1-2
TGTGCCAGCTCACCACCCGGGATACCCTTTCGCGGCTACACCTTC
CASSPPGIPFRGYTF
>NA|NA|TRBV7-6|TRBJ2-1
TGTGCCAGCAGCTTAGACAATTACAATGAGCAGTTCTTC
CASSLDNYNEQFF
>few|NA|TRBV6-5|TRBJ2-6
TGTGCCAGCTGTTTGGGCCCTGGGGCCAACGTCCTGACTTTC
CASCLGPGANVLTF
>NA|NA|TRBV12-3/TRBV12-4|TRBJ1-1
TGTGCCAGCCTTTTGGGCGCGGGCAGTGCCATTTTT
CASLLGAGSAIF
>NA|NA|TRBV7-3|TRBJ2-5
TGTGCCAGCAGCTTCGGGGCCCTCCCTGGAGAGACCCAGTACTTC
CASSFGALPGETQYF